One sample yielded the 19 T cell receptor beta chains listed below, sequenced in a study of siplizumab effects on memory and regulatory T cells. The table came from immunoSEQ multiplex PCR; TCRdb's copy has only in-frame clones and leaves some out. The profile shows over 60,000 clones, about 90% of them singletons. Sequenced material: CD8+ T cells sorted from blood. These receptors originate from a human donor in good health.

The gene calls are TRBV9 and TRBJ2-1; maybe TRBD2 (6 bases). Germline CDR1 and CDR2: SGDLS and YYNGEE. V lost 0 bases, J lost 9 bases, and 19 bases lay in between. This CDR3 has 16 residues. CDR3 residues: CASSVGGVLWRVEQFF. The CDR3 DNA is TGTGCCAGCAGCGTAGGGGGGGTACTATGGAGGGTTGAGCAGTTCTTC.

The J gene is TRBJ2-2, the V gene TRBV9, with D perhaps TRBD1 (5 bases). Germline-derived CDR1 and CDR2 are SGDLS and YYNGEE. V was pared by 6 bases and J by 0 bases, with 18 bases between. The length of the CDR3 is 17 residues. For the CDR3, the DNA is TGTGCCAGCACCCTTTTGGAGACAGTTGCGAACACCGGGGAGCTGTTTTTT. This translates into CASTLLETVANTGELFF. Filled out from reference TRBV9 and TRBJ2-2, the complete variable domain reads DSGVTQTPKHLITATGQRVTLRCSPRSGDLSVYWYQQSLDQGLQFLIQYYNGEERAKGNILERFSAQQFPDLHSELNLSSLELGDSALYFCASTLLETVANTGELFFGEGSRLTVL.

The rearrangement links TRBV19 to TRBJ2-1, with 10 bases matching TRBD2. CDR3 size: 16 residues. V lost 6 bases to trimming and J lost 2 bases; unmatched junction nucleotides: 7. Germline loops: CDR1 LNHDA, CDR2 SQIVND (reference sequence). CDR3 protein: CASRPLAGDTYNEQFF. CDR3 DNA: TGTGCCAGTAGACCTCTAGCGGGAGATACCTACAATGAGCAGTTCTTC.

The gene calls are TRBV30 and TRBJ2-3; TRBD1 is a possible D gene (5 bases). Germline CDR1 GTSNPN, CDR2 SVGIG (reference sequence). The CDR3 runs 14 residues. Trimming removed 4 bases from V and 1 base from J, with 12 bases in between. CDR3 in DNA: TGTGCCTGGAATGAGCTAGGGGGCACAGATACGCAGTATTTT. This sequence encodes CAWNELGGTDTQYF.

The genes are TRBV7-6 and TRBJ1-3, with D perhaps TRBD1 (6 bases). Per germline, CDR1 SGHVS and CDR2 FNYEAQ. The CDR3 extends over 15 amino acids. V was cut by 1 base and J by 2 bases, with 9 bases left in between. CDR3 bases: TGTGCCAGCAGCTTAGACAGGGAGCCTGGAAACACCATATATTTT. Amino acid sequence: CASSLDREPGNTIYF.

The chain joins TRBV11-1 to TRBJ2-3; 9 bases are shared with TRBD2. With V trimmed by 0 bases and J by 3 bases, 1 base remained unmatched. This CDR3 has 15 residues. Germline V gene sequence: CDR1 SGHAT, CDR2 FQDESV (reference sequence). In nucleotides, the CDR3 is TGTGCCAGCAGCTTAGCAGCGGGGGGTACAGATACGCAGTATTTT. Translation: CASSLAAGGTDTQYF.

The rearrangement links TRBV9 to TRBJ2-1; 7 nucleotides agree with TRBD2. The germline V gene encodes CDR1 SGDLS and CDR2 YYNGEE. This CDR3 is built from 14 residues. Losses at the gene ends were 4 bases for V and 8 bases for J; bases not matched to a gene: 9. The CDR3 DNA sequence: TGTGCCAGCAGCTCCGTGACTAGCCCCGATGAGCAGTTCTTC. It yields the protein CASSSVTSPDEQFF.

The chain is built from TRBV29-1 and TRBJ2-2; no definite D call. V was trimmed by 4 bases and J by 0 bases, leaving 12 bases between them. In germline, CDR1 is SQVTM, CDR2 ANQGSEA. The CDR3 contains 15 residues. CDR3 in DNA: TGCAGCGTTGTAGACCCCAGGACGAACACCGGGGAGCTGTTTTTT. Its protein product is CSVVDPRTNTGELFF.

The V gene is TRBV6-1, the J gene TRBJ2-7, with D perhaps matching TRBD2 (6 bases). V dropped 2 bases and J dropped 1 base, with 9 bases sitting between them. The CDR3 is 14 amino acids. The germline V gene encodes CDR1 MNHNS and CDR2 SASEGT. The CDR3 sequence is CASSEIGGSYEQYF. Here the CDR3 DNA reads TGTGCCAGCAGTGAAATAGGAGGGTCCTACGAGCAGTACTTC.

The chain is built from TRBV19 and TRBJ2-7, with D tentatively TRBD1 or TRBD2 (6 bases each). The CDR3 contains 17 residues. Germline-derived CDR1 and CDR2 are LNHDA and SQIVND (reference sequence). The V and J ends lost 3 bases and 3 bases respectively, with 21 bases between them. The CDR3 here is CASSIGSRGGILYEQYF. For the CDR3, the DNA is TGTGCCAGTAGTATCGGTAGCAGGGGCGGGATTCTCTACGAGCAGTACTTC.

The rearrangement joins TRBV21-1 to TRBJ1-5. TRBV21-1 is labeled a pseudogene. The CDR3 spans 18 residues. The CDR3 bases are TGTGCCAGCAGTCAACGACGCGGTCTTTGCGGTTGGAATCAGCCCCAGCATTTT. This codes for CASSQRRGLCGWNQPQHF.

The chain has TRBV5-1 and TRBJ2-7, with a tentative D call TRBD1 (5 bases). The V and J ends lost 4 bases and 0 bases respectively, with 17 bases between them. The length of the CDR3 is 16 residues. CDR1 is SGHRS, CDR2 YFSETQ, per germline. CDR3 loop: CASSLQAMDPSYEQYF. Here the CDR3 DNA reads TGCGCCAGCAGCCTACAGGCGATGGACCCCTCCTACGAGCAGTACTTC.

This chain uses TRBV5-1 with TRBJ1-2, with D unresolved. CDR3 length: 11 residues. The germline CDR1 and CDR2 sequences are SGHRS and YFSETQ. Trimming removed 3 bases at V and 6 bases at J, with 6 bases between. CDR3: CASSSADGYTF. CDR3 DNA sequence: TGCGCCAGCAGCTCCGCTGATGGCTACACCTTC. Full variable domain (remainder filled in from reference TRBV5-1 and TRBJ1-2): KAGVTQTPRYLIKTRGQQVTLSCSPISGHRSVSWYQQTPGQGLQFLFEYFSETQRNKGNFPGRFSGRQFSNSRSEMNVSTLELGDSALYLCASSSADGYTFGSGTRLTVV.

The V gene is TRBV5-5, the J gene TRBJ1-2; 7 bases fit TRBD1. CDR3 size: 12 residues. CDR1 is SGHKS and CDR2 is YYEKEE in the germline V gene (reference sequence). Trimming at V came to 5 bases and at J to 5 bases, leaving 3 bases not matched to a gene. The DNA of the CDR3 is TGTGCCAGCAGGGGGACAGCTTATGGCTACACCTTC. Translated, it gives CASRGTAYGYTF.

CDR3 sequence: CASSEPLYEQYF. The CDR3 coding sequence is TGTGCCAGCAGTGAACCTCTCTACGAGCAGTACTTC. The genes are TRBV6-1 and TRBJ2-7; no clear D. This CDR3 has 12 amino acids. V was trimmed by 2 bases and J by 3 bases, leaving 5 bases between them. Per the germline V gene, CDR1 is MNHNS and CDR2 is SASEGT.

The V gene is TRBV14, the J gene TRBJ2-7, with D possibly being TRBD1 (5 bases). Germline-derived CDR1 and CDR2 are SGHDN and FVKESK. The CDR3 is 14 amino acids. The ends were cut back, 1 base at V and 3 bases at J, with 10 bases in the middle. CDR3: CASSQVGQVYEQYF. Written as DNA, the CDR3 is TGTGCCAGCAGCCAAGTGGGGCAGGTCTACGAGCAGTACTTC.

CDR3: CAWSVGGEQFF. Written as DNA, the CDR3 is TGTGCCTGGAGTGTGGGAGGTGAGCAGTTCTTC. The V gene is TRBV30, the J gene TRBJ2-1, with D possibly TRBD2 on 6 matching bases. The V end was cut by 0 bases, the J end by 9 bases, with 6 bases between. The CDR3 contains 11 residues. Germline V gene lookup returns CDR1 GTSNPN and CDR2 SVGIG (reference sequence).

This clone came up once. The gene calls are TRBV27 and TRBJ1-2, with 9 bases fitting TRBD1. J was trimmed by 7 bases and V by 4 bases; bases with no gene match: 10. The length of the CDR3 is 15 residues. CDR1 is MNHEY and CDR2 is SMNVEV in the germline V gene (reference sequence). CDR3 coding DNA: TGTGCCAGCAGTTGGTCGGCTACAGGGGGCGTTGGCTACACCTTC. As protein: CASSWSATGGVGYTF.

V gene TRBV2 combines with J gene TRBJ2-3; no clear D gene. Trimming pared 2 bases from V and 2 bases from J, leaving 8 bases between. The CDR3 contains 14 residues. Germline loops: CDR1 SNHLY, CDR2 FYNNEI. The CDR3 DNA sequence: TGTGCCAGCAGTGAACCGGCCAACACAGATACGCAGTATTTT. It is translated as CASSEPANTDTQYF.